These T cell receptor beta chains were read from a single sample in a study of shared clonotypes between healthy human individuals. The table came from immunoSEQ multiplex PCR; TCRdb's copy has only in-frame clones and leaves some out. There are around 2.1 million clones in the sample; 90% to 95% occur only once, and 1.7% lies in the top ten. The specimen was naive CD8+ T cells from PBMCs. The receptors come from a man between 18 and 35 years old in good health. Some clones in this sample may be carry-over from other donors' samples. CDR3s include the opening cysteine and the closing phenylalanine or tryptophan. The D gene is left open where the match is weak. A clone size is listed for some rows: how often the clone was seen (once, few, many), or a class if it is expanded.

.,TRBV28,.,TRBJ1-5,CASSLRTEPHQPQHF,TGTGCCAGCAGTTTACGGACAGAACCACATCAGCCCCAGCATTTT
once,TRBV28,.,TRBJ2-7,CASSEVGYEQYF,TGTGCCAGCAGTGAGGTGGGCTACGAGCAGTACTTC
once,TRBV28,.,TRBJ2-5,CASSLDGTQYF,TGTGCCAGCAGTTTAGACGGGACCCAGTACTTC
once,TRBV5-5,.,TRBJ2-5,CASGSNGYQETQYF,TGTGCCAGCGGGAGCAATGGGTACCAAGAGACCCAGTACTTC
.,TRBV6-1,.,TRBJ2-1,CASSEPTVYPGEQFF,TGTGCCAGCAGTGAACCGACAGTTTATCCCGGTGAGCAGTTCTTC
.,TRBV6-5,.,TRBJ2-7,CASSYLGTGEQYF,TGTGCCAGCAGTTACTTGGGAACCGGAGAGCAGTACTTC
once,TRBV7-6,.,TRBJ2-7,CASSLEVQGYEQYF,TGTGCCAGCAGCTTAGAGGTCCAGGGGTACGAGCAGTACTTC
.,TRBV25-1,.,TRBJ1-2,CASSEGPTYGYTF,TGTGCCAGCAGTGAAGGACCGACTTATGGCTACACCTTC
.,TRBV2,TRBD2,TRBJ2-1,CASSWTSGSEWGYNEQFF,TGTGCCAGCAGTTGGACTAGCGGGAGCGAGTGGGGGTACAATGAGCAGTTCTTC
.,TRBV27,TRBD2,TRBJ2-1,CASSPVWGEGSYNEQFF,TGTGCCAGCAGTCCCGTTTGGGGGGAGGGTTCTTACAATGAGCAGTTCTTC
.,TRBV27,.,TRBJ2-7,CASSGSAGHEQYF,TGTGCCAGCTCCGGGTCGGCGGGACACGAGCAGTACTTC
.,TRBV5-4,.,TRBJ2-7,CASSLGTPSSYEQYF,TGTGCCAGCAGCTTGGGGACACCGAGCTCCTACGAGCAGTACTTC
.,TRBV27,TRBD2,TRBJ2-7,CASSLFSGRRYEQYF,TGTGCCAGCAGTTTGTTTAGCGGGAGGCGGTACGAGCAGTACTTC
.,TRBV9,TRBD2,TRBJ2-2,CASSVPGSGREHTGELFF,TGTGCCAGCAGCGTACCGGGGAGCGGGAGGGAGCACACCGGGGAGCTGTTTTTT
.,TRBV2,.,TRBJ2-5,CASSDSRVVRETQYF,TGTGCCAGCAGTGACAGCAGGGTTGTACGTGAGACCCAGTACTTC
.,TRBV29-1,TRBD2,TRBJ2-7,CSVMGEGGYHEQYF,TGCAGCGTGATGGGGGAGGGAGGCTACCACGAGCAGTACTTC
.,TRBV7-3,TRBD1,TRBJ2-1,CASSRSGQGKEQFF,TGTGCCAGCAGCCGATCGGGACAGGGTAAAGAGCAGTTCTTC
.,TRBV5-1,.,TRBJ2-7,CASSLVPAYEQYF,TGCGCCAGCAGCTTAGTGCCCGCCTACGAGCAGTACTTC
.,TRBV7-9,TRBD1,TRBJ2-5,CASSSRQGYQETQYF,TGTGCCAGCAGCTCCCGACAGGGATACCAAGAGACCCAGTACTTC
.,TRBV5-6,.,TRBJ1-1,CASSSGPGAEAFF,TGTGCCAGCAGCTCCGGACCGGGGGCTGAAGCTTTCTTT
once,TRBV5-6,.,TRBJ1-1,CASNLGAMNTEAFF,TGTGCCAGCAACCTAGGAGCTATGAACACTGAAGCTTTCTTT
.,TRBV6-4,.,TRBJ2-5,CASSDVDLFREETQYF,TGTGCCAGCAGTGACGTTGACTTGTTTCGTGAAGAGACCCAGTACTTC
.,TRBV19,.,TRBJ2-2,CASSNPRGTGELFF,TGTGCCAGTAGTAACCCCCGGGGCACCGGGGAGCTGTTTTTT
few,TRBV5-6,.,TRBJ1-2,CASSEEGQTYTF,TGTGCCAGCAGCGAAGAAGGACAGACCTACACCTTC
.,TRBV5-1,TRBD1,TRBJ2-7,CASSNSPGQGALEQYF,TGCGCCAGCAGCAACTCACCGGGACAGGGGGCTCTCGAGCAGTACTTC
.,TRBV7-3,.,TRBJ2-5,CASSTSGVSGETQYF,TGTGCCAGCAGCACCTCAGGGGTTTCTGGAGAGACCCAGTACTTC
.,TRBV10-3,.,TRBJ2-7,CAISPDSPLRSYEQYF,TGTGCCATCAGCCCGGACAGCCCTTTAAGGAGCTACGAGCAGTACTTC
.,TRBV19,TRBD1,TRBJ1-5,CATNPKRGTDRQPQHF,TGTGCCACTAATCCCAAAAGGGGGACAGATCGTCAGCCCCAGCATTTT
once,TRBV27,.,TRBJ1-1,CASRGQGLYTEAFF,TGTGCCAGCAGAGGTCAGGGGTTGTACACTGAAGCTTTCTTT
.,TRBV11-3,.,TRBJ2-7,CASSLGGASYEQYF,TGTGCCAGCAGCTTAGGGGGCGCGTCCTACGAGCAGTACTTC
.,TRBV9,.,TRBJ2-1,CASSVHRDNEQFF,TGTGCCAGCAGCGTACACAGGGACAATGAGCAGTTCTTC
.,TRBV27,TRBD2,TRBJ2-7,CASSLSSGRAYEQYF,TGTGCCAGCAGCCTCTCTAGCGGGAGGGCCTACGAGCAGTACTTC
.,TRBV29-1,TRBD2,TRBJ2-7,CSVETSGSLYEQYF,TGCAGCGTTGAGACTAGCGGGAGTCTCTACGAGCAGTACTTC
.,TRBV27,.,TRBJ2-7,CASSRTGRDLGEQYF,TGTGCCAGCAGTCGAACCGGCCGGGATCTGGGCGAGCAGTACTTC